The clone carrying this T cell receptor beta chain appeared many times. The antigen remains unidentified. Regarding time point: newly diagnosed GD, antithyroid drugs for less than 3 months. RNA extracted from PBMCs served as the sequencing template. Graves' disease was diagnosed by American Thyroid Association guidelines. This entry belongs to a study of regulatory T cells in long-lasting Graves disease. General observations from the study: For persistent Graves' patients, TCR diversity was lower than for newly diagnosed ones.

Germline V gene lookup returns CDR1 MNHNS and CDR2 SASEGT. CDR3 length: 14 residues. The J segment lost 5 bases and the V segment lost 7 bases, leaving 8 bases of the junction unmatched. CDR3-region Arm-PCR and iRepertoire HTBI primers produced the TCR beta libraries. TCRdb passed the multiplex PCR reads through MiXCR, listing each CDR3 protein once. The data contain about 400,000 distinct CDR3 sequences, around 15% of them singletons. The sample was also reused in another study, on T cells in Graves' hyperthyroidism and ophthalmopathy. That study reports: Thyroid ultrasound, orbital computed tomography, clinical symptoms, and serum thyroxine and TRAb underpinned diagnoses.

Specimen: peripheral blood mononuclear cells (PBMCs), collected at new diagnosis, from a patient treated with antithyroid drugs. The chain links TRBV6-1 to TRBJ2-7; TRBD2 aligns across 10 bases. This TCR was sampled from a woman aged 18-30 years with Graves disease. The CDR3 protein is CASTQGLAKNEQYF. In DNA, the CDR3 is TGTGCCAGCACCCAGGGACTAGCGAAGAACGAGCAGTACTTC.